This T cell receptor beta chain originates from a study of beta chain features in type 1 diabetes. Findings of the study overall: Type 1 diabetes patients had moderately but significantly shorter TCRB CDR3s in all four CD4+ subsets.

The sequenced template was cDNA made from the entire isolated RNA. Only in-frame clones appear in the TCRdb table, and some are missing; sequencing was by immunoSEQ multiplex PCR. In the table there are under 850,000 clones, around an eighth of which are singletons. Germline CDR1 reads SQVTM; CDR2 reads ANQGSEA. CDR3 length: 13 residues. Trimming stripped 4 bases from V and 5 bases from J, with 14 bases between. This clone was seen only a few times. Its antigen is currently unknown. One heparinised draw, averaging roughly 0.12 L, was taken per donor. Sorting of CD4+ naive, central memory, regulatory and stem cell-like memory cells was performed via CD45RO/CCR7/CD25/CD127/CD95/CD27.

The chain is built from TRBV29-1 and TRBJ1-1; a weak D match, TRBD1 (5 bases). The source of this sequence is a man aged 18 to 30 with type 1 diabetes. The sequenced sample was naive CD4+ T cells from blood. CDR3 sequence: CSVGNQGGTEAFF. DNA for the CDR3: TGCAGCGTTGGTAACCAGGGTGGGACTGAAGCTTTCTTT. The whole variable domain, remainder taken from reference TRBV29-1 and TRBJ1-1, is SAVISQKPSRDICQRGTSLTIQCQVDSQVTMMFWYRQQPGQSLTLIATANQGSEATYESGFVIDKFPISRPNLTFSTLTVSNMSPEDSSIYLCSVGNQGGTEAFFGQGTRLTVV.